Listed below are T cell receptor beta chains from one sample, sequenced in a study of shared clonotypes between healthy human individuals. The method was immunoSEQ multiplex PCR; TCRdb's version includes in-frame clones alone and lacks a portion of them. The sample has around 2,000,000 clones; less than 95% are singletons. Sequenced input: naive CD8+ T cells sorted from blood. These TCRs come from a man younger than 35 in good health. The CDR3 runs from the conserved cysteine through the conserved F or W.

cdr3_aa: CASRAAASYEQYF
v_call: TRBV2
j_call: TRBJ2-7

cdr3_aa: CASSLTGDTYEQYF
v_call: TRBV28
j_call: TRBJ2-7

cdr3_aa: CASSLSGETQYF
v_call: TRBV11-1
j_call: TRBJ2-5

cdr3_aa: CASTMGVGLGEQFF
v_call: TRBV7-8
j_call: TRBJ2-1

cdr3_aa: CASSDPGSYEQYF
v_call: TRBV6-1
j_call: TRBJ2-7

cdr3_aa: CASSQDRGATQPQHF
v_call: TRBV4-1
j_call: TRBJ1-5

cdr3_aa: CASSEAWGGTDTQYF
v_call: TRBV2
j_call: TRBJ2-3

cdr3_aa: CASSLAAGGRIDYEQYF
v_call: TRBV7-9
j_call: TRBJ2-7

cdr3_aa: CASSLEAGERTDTQYF
v_call: TRBV5-1
j_call: TRBJ2-3

cdr3_aa: CASSPSRGVISYEQYF
v_call: TRBV27
j_call: TRBJ2-7

cdr3_aa: CASRNKQGYEQYF
v_call: TRBV11-2
j_call: TRBJ2-7

cdr3_aa: CASSFQGYNTEAFF
v_call: TRBV5-6
j_call: TRBJ1-1

cdr3_aa: CASSPTSGSTDTQYF
v_call: TRBV4-1
j_call: TRBJ2-3

cdr3_aa: CASSSTAGGNLYEQYF
v_call: TRBV7-2
j_call: TRBJ2-7

cdr3_aa: CASTDSLYGYTF
v_call: TRBV10-2
j_call: TRBJ1-2

cdr3_aa: CASSSLSPGGSPLHF
v_call: TRBV27
j_call: TRBJ1-6

cdr3_aa: CASGHRWIEGETF
v_call: TRBV19
j_call: TRBJ1-2

cdr3_aa: CASSQEDGANYGYTF
v_call: TRBV4-1
j_call: TRBJ1-2

cdr3_aa: CASSLNLLAGVTANTGELFF
v_call: TRBV27
j_call: TRBJ2-2

cdr3_aa: CAWTKGSHEQYF
v_call: TRBV30
j_call: TRBJ2-7

cdr3_aa: CASSSGSEETQYF
v_call: TRBV7-6
j_call: TRBJ2-5

cdr3_aa: CASSYPGQGWGETQYF
v_call: TRBV7-9
j_call: TRBJ2-5

cdr3_aa: CASSEEGSTDEQFF
v_call: TRBV2
j_call: TRBJ2-1

cdr3_aa: CAWTRLGGRTDTQYF
v_call: TRBV30
j_call: TRBJ2-3

cdr3_aa: CASSQGSGEQFF
v_call: TRBV14
j_call: TRBJ2-1

cdr3_aa: CASSPGGITEAFF
v_call: TRBV19
j_call: TRBJ1-1

cdr3_aa: CASSRRGQGSSYEQYF
v_call: TRBV4-1
j_call: TRBJ2-7

cdr3_aa: CASSPTGGTDTQYF
v_call: TRBV13
j_call: TRBJ2-3

cdr3_aa: CASSNEGAYADTQYF
v_call: TRBV11-2
j_call: TRBJ2-3

cdr3_aa: CAISADRGNTEAFF
v_call: TRBV10-3
j_call: TRBJ1-1

cdr3_aa: CAISGDGGGGYEQYF
v_call: TRBV10-3
j_call: TRBJ2-7

cdr3_aa: CASSSGTGGVYEQYF
v_call: TRBV19
j_call: TRBJ2-7

cdr3_aa: CSVTSGISYEQYF
v_call: TRBV29-1
j_call: TRBJ2-7

cdr3_aa: CASSSLGLVEQFF
v_call: TRBV27
j_call: TRBJ2-1

cdr3_aa: CASSIADSSYEQYF
v_call: TRBV5-4
j_call: TRBJ2-7

cdr3_aa: CASSFAAGLNQPQHF
v_call: TRBV28
j_call: TRBJ1-5

cdr3_aa: CASSSGQVLSYEQYF
v_call: TRBV6-6
j_call: TRBJ2-7

cdr3_aa: CASIQGGEQFF
v_call: TRBV6-5
j_call: TRBJ2-1

cdr3_aa: CASSGAGAYYGYTF
v_call: TRBV9
j_call: TRBJ1-2

cdr3_aa: CASTWTGGETQYF
v_call: TRBV7-9
j_call: TRBJ2-5

cdr3_aa: CASSLAGNSPLHF
v_call: TRBV5-1
j_call: TRBJ1-6

cdr3_aa: CASSPIAGVGTDTQYF
v_call: TRBV28
j_call: TRBJ2-3

cdr3_aa: CASSEESGNEAFF
v_call: TRBV6-4
j_call: TRBJ1-1

cdr3_aa: CASSPGTGIHEQYF
v_call: TRBV5-6
j_call: TRBJ2-7

cdr3_aa: CASSYLSGGNTIYF
v_call: TRBV28
j_call: TRBJ1-3

cdr3_aa: CASSFAGQLYEQYF
v_call: TRBV19
j_call: TRBJ2-7

cdr3_aa: CASSQDRAFVTRGEANYGYTF
v_call: TRBV4-1
j_call: TRBJ1-2

cdr3_aa: CASSLVLAGGNEQYF
v_call: TRBV5-6
j_call: TRBJ2-7

cdr3_aa: CASRQVGSYEQYF
v_call: TRBV5-1
j_call: TRBJ2-7

cdr3_aa: CASSALGLAEETQYF
v_call: TRBV5-1
j_call: TRBJ2-5

cdr3_aa: CASSHPGQGSDEQFF
v_call: TRBV4-2
j_call: TRBJ2-1

cdr3_aa: CASSFIGQTEGKLFF
v_call: TRBV7-8
j_call: TRBJ1-4